This T cell receptor beta chain came from a study of glioma-infiltrating T cells. Study-level results: Very few CDR3 sequences were shared between tissue and blood. Above-expected tissue-blood divergence occurred in all gliomas, most in low-grade ones.

The CDR3 totals 15 residues. CDR1 is MGHDK and CDR2 is SYGVNS in the germline V gene. V was trimmed by 1 base and J by 2 bases, leaving 11 bases between them. As for this clonotype: Its antigen is as yet unknown.

Amplification of TCR alpha and beta CDR3 regions from RNA used iRepertoire nested multiplex PCR. One-step reverse transcription and amplification started from approximately 100-400 ng of tissue mRNA or PBMC total RNA. Via MiXCR, TCRdb re-called the multiplex PCR reads, giving one row per CDR3 protein. The sample carries 150,000 or so distinct CDR3 sequences, roughly 43% recorded once. Sequencing was carried out using glioma tissue, nonneoplastic brain tissue, or PBMCs (not recorded which). The receptor was derived from a human donor with low-grade glioma or glioblastoma, undergoing nonglioma brain surgery, or in good health (not recorded which). The chain joins TRBV25-1 to TRBJ2-5; D gene uncertain. The CDR3, as DNA: TGTGCCAGCAGTGAATTAGGACGGTTACAAGAGACCCAGTACTTC. It translates to CASSELGRLQETQYF.